Listed below are T cell receptor beta chains from one sample, sequenced in a study of blood T cell repertoires in COVID-19. Clones were read by immunoSEQ multiplex PCR, and TCRdb kept only the in-frame ones, dropping some. The sample shows under 200,000 clones, approximately 88% of them seen only once. Sequencing used peripheral blood. Receptors were obtained from a woman in her fifties or sixties with acute or convalescent COVID-19. Both conserved end residues are part of each CDR3. D genes are given only for firm matches.

TRBJ1-2,TRBV5-1,TRBD1,CASSSGTVTNYGYTF
TRBJ2-5,TRBV13,TRBD2,CASSNPGTSGGQETQYF
TRBJ2-5,TRBV7-3,TRBD1,CASSSLGQGARETQYF
TRBJ2-2,TRBV2,NA,CASSAGQSNTGELFF
TRBJ2-3,TRBV9,NA,CASSVAEGEITDTQYF
TRBJ2-3,TRBV9,TRBD2,CASSVGERGATYTQYF
TRBJ2-1,TRBV6-2/TRBV6-3,TRBD2,CASSDLSGGDYNEQFF
TRBJ1-1,TRBV24-1,NA,CATEQAGVMNTEAFF
TRBJ2-7,TRBV7-8,NA,CASSLEGQFYEQYF
TRBJ1-3,TRBV29-1,NA,CSVLGAVTDRMNSGNTIYF
TRBJ1-4,TRBV9,NA,CASSALQDRVNEKLFF
TRBJ1-1,TRBV25-1,TRBD1,CATQSLKQGDKAEAFF
TRBJ1-2,TRBV7-8,TRBD1,CASSSRGQYYGYTF
TRBJ1-2,TRBV3-1/TRBV3-2,NA,CASSLTEGGYTF
TRBJ2-1,TRBV24-1,TRBD1,CATSDAGTGGYNEQFF
TRBJ1-6,TRBV7-9,TRBD1,CATGTGDFPLHF
TRBJ1-2,TRBV7-9,NA,CASSSDGQSPYTF
TRBJ1-3,TRBV5-6,NA,CASSLGQLFDSGNTIYF
TRBJ2-2,TRBV6-5,TRBD1,CASRRDRRYAGELFF
TRBJ2-3,TRBV4-3,TRBD2,CASSQGSGGWRDTQYF
TRBJ1-4,TRBV18,NA,CASSPQAGTNEKLFF
TRBJ1-3,TRBV7-2,NA,CASSLGGASSGNTIYF
TRBJ1-5,TRBV11-2,NA,CASSERGQSNQPQHF
TRBJ2-5,TRBV7-7,NA,CASSQGTLYQETQYF